The clone carrying this T cell receptor (beta chain) was found many times. Its target is unknown. The same CDR3 can be traced to other DNA sequences in this sample. This CDR3 has 16 residues. Per germline, CDR1 SGHRS and CDR2 YFSETQ. J gave up 3 bases and V 3 bases, and 3 bases lay outside the gene matches. For the donor in question, CMV serostatus went unrecorded. The sample originates from a study of cytomegalovirus exposure and HLA in healthy donors. Primers for the PCR totalled 60 Vbeta and 13 Jbeta. Generated by immunoSEQ multiplex PCR, the TCRdb table keeps only in-frame clones and is missing some. The sample lists 180,000 or so clones; 72% were seen once. Study results and limitations: Later analysis indicated greater clonal expansion among HLA-associated TCR beta chains than among equally common other chains.

The rearrangement joins TRBV5-1 to TRBJ2-6; 10 bases map to TRBD1. The source material was PBMCs. The TCR was taken from a human donor in good health. The CDR3 here is CASSWTGGGGANVLTF. CDR3 DNA: TGCGCCAGCAGCTGGACAGGGGGAGGTGGGGCCAACGTCCTGACTTTC. The full variable domain, with the rest looked up from reference TRBV5-1 and TRBJ2-6, is KAGVTQTPRYLIKTRGQQVTLSCSPISGHRSVSWYQQTPGQGLQFLFEYFSETQRNKGNFPGRFSGRQFSNSRSEMNVSTLELGDSALYLCASSWTGGGGANVLTFGAGSRLTVL.